The clone carrying this TCR beta chain came up many times. The antigen is undetermined. The unsorted libraries were produced from 2 million PBMCs held at -80 C. In germline, CDR1 is LGHDT, CDR2 YNNKEL (reference sequence). Trimming took 2 bases from V and 7 from J, leaving 18 bases between them. This CDR3 comprises 16 residues. Synthesis of cDNA used 5'RACE (with 10-nucleotide random UMIs). TCRdb passed the 5' RACE reads through MiXCR, listing each CDR3 protein once. The table lists about 50,000 distinct CDR3 sequences, 10% of them singletons, with about 5.4% in the top ten. This entry belongs to a study of neurological immune-mediated disorders. Broader study findings: HTLV-1-associated myelopathy ranked highest for TCR clonal expansion and multiple sclerosis lowest, beneath healthy controls. Private repertoires in all groups were suggested by the absence of shared CDR3 amino acid sequences among expanded clones across subjects.

The source of this sequence is a man between 65 and 85 years old with HTLV-1-associated myelopathy (HAM/TSP). Sequences were obtained from PBMCs. J is TRBJ1-5 and V is TRBV3-1; possibly TRBD1 for D (5 bases). CDR3 bases: TGTGCCAGCAGCCAACTCGGGAGGGGATTTGGACAGCCCCAGCATTTT. Translating it yields CASSQLGRGFGQPQHF.